A single sample is the source of the 25 T cell receptor beta chains below, sequenced in a study of T cells after yellow fever vaccination. TCRdb re-analysed the 5' RACE reads in MiXCR, keeping a single row per CDR3 protein. The table includes about 330,000 distinct CDR3 sequences, 8% to 9.5% detected once. Sequenced here: PBMCs, sampled more than 40 days after the first yellow fever vaccination. These receptors all come from a man in his late teens or twenties who received the YFV17D yellow fever vaccine.

There are many counts of this clonotype. The chain carries TRBV5-1 and TRBJ2-1; unclear D gene. The CDR3 length is 15 residues. Germline CDR1 SGHRS, CDR2 YFSETQ. Trimming removed 0 bases at V and 5 bases at J, with 12 bases between. The DNA for the CDR3 is TGCGCCAGCAGCTTGGCAGTCCTAACAAACAATGAGCAGTTCTTC. Its translation: CASSLAVLTNNEQFF.

The table lists this clonotype with a few counts. The genes are TRBV7-2 and TRBJ2-7; no definite D call. Per the germline V gene, CDR1 is SGHTA and CDR2 is FQGNSA. This CDR3 contains 13 residues. V lost 5 bases to trimming and J lost 2 bases, with 10 bases between them. The CDR3 here is CASSRLLTYEQYV. Here the CDR3 DNA reads TGTGCCAGCAGCCGACTTTTAACCTACGAGCAGTACGTC.

In this sample, this clonotype turned up a few times. This chain connects TRBV28 to TRBJ2-1; the match to TRBD1 covers 12 bases. The germline V gene has CDR1 MDHEN and CDR2 SYDVKM. There are 19 residues in the CDR3. V lost 8 bases and J lost 4; bases outside the gene matches: 18. The CDR3 reads CASVEVRDRGHLGYNEQFF. The DNA for the CDR3 is TGTGCCAGCGTCGAGGTGAGGGACAGGGGGCATCTGGGATACAATGAGCAGTTCTTC.

This clonotype was seen only a few times. The chain couples TRBV7-2 to TRBJ2-7; no firm D call. The CDR3 has 14 residues. Germline V gene data show CDR1 as SGHTA and CDR2 as FQGNSA. The V end lost 1 base, the J end lost 3 bases, and 10 bases lay between the germline ends. The CDR3 loop is CASSLDPKFYEQYF. CDR3 in DNA: TGTGCCAGCAGCTTAGACCCAAAGTTCTACGAGCAGTACTTC.

The CDR3 DNA is TGCGCCAGCGGCCTTAATTTCCGCCCTAATTCACCCCTCCACTTT. This gives the protein CASGLNFRPNSPLHF. V usage is TRBV4-3 and J usage is TRBJ1-6; D gene unclear. Germline loops: CDR1 LGHNA, CDR2 YSLEER. The CDR3 spans 15 residues. The V and J ends lost 8 bases and 6 bases respectively, with 17 bases between them.

This chain joins TRBV4-3 and TRBJ2-7; D tentatively fits TRBD1 or TRBD2 (5 bases each). The CDR3 covers 15 residues. Germline CDR1 LGHNA, CDR2 YSLEER. The ends were cut back, 1 base at V and 3 bases at J, with 13 bases in the middle. The CDR3 protein is CASSQAPGPHYEQYF. The CDR3 bases are TGCGCCAGCAGCCAAGCCCCGGGGCCTCACTACGAGCAGTACTTC.

In its sample, this clonotype was seen a few times. The germline gene is not matched at one end of the junction; a read error may be the cause. The rearrangement links TRBV7-7 to TRBJ2-5, with TRBD1 matching 8 bases. The CDR3 extends over 16 amino acids. Germline-derived CDR1 and CDR2 are SSHAT and FNYEAQ (reference sequence). The CDR3 loop reads CASSLMGTGFQETQYF. The CDR3 DNA reads as TGTGCTAGCAGCTTAATGGGGACAGGATTCCAAGAGACCCAGTACTTC.

The rearrangement uses TRBV11-2 and TRBJ2-1; D is perhaps TRBD1 or TRBD2 (5 bases each). From germline, CDR1 is SGHAT and CDR2 FQNNGV. This CDR3 comprises 15 residues. The V end was cut by 5 bases, the J end by 8 bases, with 19 bases between. The CDR3 DNA follows: TGTGCCAGCAGCGTGGGGGTAACTCAACTCGATGAGCAGTTCTTC. Residues: CASSVGVTQLDEQFF.

This clonotype was observed many times. The chain joins TRBV20-1 to TRBJ1-1; D gene ambiguous. V was shortened by 3 bases and J by 7 bases, with 12 bases between the two germline ends. CDR1 is DFQATT, CDR2 SNEGSKA, per germline (reference sequence). There are 12 residues in the CDR3. The CDR3 sequence is CSASRRGVEAFF. In nucleotides, the CDR3 is TGCAGTGCTAGCAGGCGTGGGGTTGAAGCTTTCTTT.

The chain joins TRBV3-1 to TRBJ2-5, with a possible D match to TRBD1 (6 bases). Germline-derived CDR1 and CDR2 are LGHDT and YNNKEL (reference sequence). The CDR3 covers 16 residues. Trimming stripped 3 bases from V and 0 bases from J, with 14 bases between. CDR3 loop: CASSQERDTYQETQYF. DNA of the CDR3: TGTGCCAGCAGCCAGGAAAGGGACACATACCAAGAGACCCAGTACTTC.

The chain combines TRBV5-1 with TRBJ2-5, with a tentative D call TRBD2 (7 bases). Trimming removed 4 bases at V and 4 bases at J, with 20 bases between. Looked up from germline, CDR1 is SGHRS and CDR2 is YFSETQ. The CDR3 spans 16 residues. CDR3 amino acids: CASSLRGAGVGETQYF. CDR3 in DNA: TGCGCCAGCAGCCTTCGGGGGGCAGGAGTCGGAGAGACCCAGTACTTC.

This chain links TRBV19 with TRBJ1-6, with D perhaps matching TRBD1 (5 bases). Germline CDR1 is LNHDA and CDR2 is SQIVND (reference sequence). The CDR3 totals 14 residues. V dropped 5 bases and J dropped 9 bases, with 14 bases sitting between them. The CDR3 nucleotides read TGTGCCAGTAGTGGCGGGGCGCGGGGTTCACCCCTCCACTTT. This codes for CASSGGARGSPLHF. Full variable domain (rest looked up from reference TRBV19 and TRBJ1-6): DGGITQSPKYLFRKEGQNVTLSCEQNLNHDAMYWYRQDPGQGLRLIYYSQIVNDFQKGDIAEGYSVSREKKESFPLTVTSAQKNPTAFYLCASSGGARGSPLHFGNGTRLTVT.

This sequence joins TRBV7-2 and TRBJ2-7; 8 nucleotides line up with TRBD1. V dropped 4 bases and J dropped 3; count of bases not matched to a gene: 8. Germline CDR1 is SGHTA and CDR2 is FQGNSA. CDR3 size: 15 residues. The CDR3 bases are TGTGCCAGCAGCTCCCCAGGGGGCGCATTCTACGAGCAGTACTTC. Translation gives CASSSPGGAFYEQYF.

V is TRBV5-6 and J is TRBJ2-3; D gene uncertain. V was pared by 2 bases and J by 8 bases, with 12 bases between. The CDR3 is 13 amino acids. Per germline, CDR1 SGHDT and CDR2 YYEEEE. DNA for the CDR3: TGTGCCAGCAGCTTAGGCACGGGTGCTACGCAGTATTTT. This sequence encodes CASSLGTGATQYF.

The chain recombines TRBV5-4 with TRBJ2-6; tentatively, D is TRBD1 (6 bases). Trimming cost V 0 bases and J 4 bases, with 20 bases left between them. Germline assignment: CDR1 SGHNT and CDR2 YYREEE (reference sequence). CDR3 length: 19 residues. DNA of the CDR3: TGTGCCAGCAGCTTGGGAGGCATTTTGGGACATACCGGGGCCAACGTCCTGACTTTC. This codes for CASSLGGILGHTGANVLTF.

This clonotype was detected ten times or more. This rearrangement joins TRBV20-1 to TRBJ2-6; D not resolved. Germline CDR1 DFQATT, CDR2 SNEGSKA (reference sequence). V lost 0 bases and J lost 0, with 9 bases in between. This CDR3 spans 16 amino acids. CDR3 region: CSARDLVDSGANVLTF. In DNA form, the CDR3 reads TGCAGTGCTAGAGATTTGGTTGACTCTGGGGCCAACGTCCTGACTTTC.

The chain uses TRBV5-1 and TRBJ2-5; D is undetermined. The CDR3 loop spans 16 amino acids. Trimming cost V 3 bases and J 5 bases, with 20 bases left between them. Germline V CDR1 and CDR2: SGHRS, YFSETQ. The CDR3 DNA is TGCGCCAGCAGCTCCCACTGGACCCGAAGATCGGAGACCCAGTACTTC. Translation: CASSSHWTRRSETQYF.

The chain links TRBV3-1 to TRBJ2-6, with D unresolved. Germline V gives CDR1 LGHDT, CDR2 YNNKEL (reference sequence). V gave up 6 bases and J gave up 2 bases, with 11 bases separating them. The CDR3 loop spans 15 amino acids. CDR3 residues: CASRQRLAGANVLTF. The CDR3 DNA sequence: TGTGCCAGCAGACAAAGGTTGGCTGGGGCCAACGTCCTGACTTTC.

This clonotype was counted ten times or more. The chain joins TRBV7-8 to TRBJ2-7; TRBD1 is a possible D gene (6 bases). V was trimmed by 5 bases and J by 3 bases, leaving 11 bases between them. The CDR3 is 13 residues long. Germline CDR1 is SGHVS and CDR2 is FQNEAQ. The CDR3 protein is CASSLDSLYEQYV. For the CDR3, the DNA is TGTGCCAGCAGCCTGGACAGCCTCTACGAGCAGTACGTC.

The table lists this clonotype with a few counts. This chain's CDR3 is CSALQTGAYNEQFF. The CDR3 nucleotides read TGCAGTGCGCTACAGACAGGGGCCTACAATGAGCAGTTCTTC. The chain joins TRBV20-1 to TRBJ2-1; 8 bases are shared with TRBD1. V was pared by 6 bases and J by 2 bases, with 6 bases of the junction left unmatched. The germline V gene encodes CDR1 DFQATT and CDR2 SNEGSKA (reference sequence). The CDR3 spans 14 residues.

This clonotype was seen only a few times. This chain links TRBV9 with TRBJ1-2, with D possibly TRBD1 on 5 matching bases. In germline, CDR1 is SGDLS, CDR2 YYNGEE. The CDR3 is 15 amino acids. V was shortened by 3 bases and J by 4 bases, with 16 bases between the two germline ends. CDR3 loop: CASSGEGFSSYGYTF. The CDR3 region has the DNA TGTGCCAGCAGCGGAGAGGGGTTTTCTAGCTATGGCTACACCTTC.

The V call is TRBV3-1, the J call TRBJ1-2; the D is unclear. Trimming removed 1 base from V and 4 bases from J, with 7 bases in between. The germline V gene encodes CDR1 LGHDT and CDR2 YNNKEL (reference sequence). This CDR3 spans 13 amino acids. The CDR3 region has the DNA TGTGCCAGCAGCCAAGTAAAATCCTATGGCTACACCTTC. This gives the protein CASSQVKSYGYTF.

The chain couples TRBV4-3 to TRBJ2-7; D not resolved. Trimming removed 4 bases at V and 4 bases at J, with 14 bases between. The CDR3 loop spans 14 amino acids. The germline gives CDR1 LGHNA, CDR2 YSLEER. The CDR3 bases are TGCGCCAGCAGCCGAGATCTGGGTGTTTACGAGCAGTACTTC. Translated: CASSRDLGVYEQYF.

This clonotype occurred a few times. The rearrangement uses TRBV5-6 and TRBJ2-7, with D hard to call. The V gene lost 0 bases and the J gene lost 3 bases, with 4 bases spanning the gap. Germline CDR1 and CDR2: SGHDT and YYEEEE. This CDR3 region has 12 residues. In DNA, the CDR3 is TGTGCCAGCAGCTTGGGGTTCTACGAGCAGTACGTC. It codes for CASSLGFYEQYV.

This clonotype was detected only a few times. This chain uses TRBV20-1 with TRBJ1-4, with D tentatively TRBD1 (5 bases). The CDR3 has 13 residues. Trimming left V 4 bases short and J 8 bases short, with 14 bases between. Germline values: CDR1 DFQATT, CDR2 SNEGSKA (reference sequence). CDR3 DNA: TGCAGTGCTACTCAACAGGTTAAGGAAAAACTGTTTTTT. Residues: CSATQQVKEKLFF.